These 25 T cell receptor beta chains originate from one sample sequenced in a study of T-cell memory formation after mild COVID-19. TCRdb reprocessed the 5' RACE reads via MiXCR and lists one record per CDR3 protein. The sample lists hundreds of thousands of distinct CDR3 sequences, 20% occurring once. Sequencing was performed on PBMCs or a T cell subset sorted from them (not recorded which). The receptors derive from an adult woman who had mild COVID-19 (a few samples of this study predate the infection). Cell type and time point are not known.

This clonotype was counted only a few times. V and J are TRBV24-1 and TRBJ2-1; 8 bases agree with TRBD1. Germline V CDR1 and CDR2: KGHDR, SFDVKD. CDR3 length: 16 residues. The V gene end was trimmed by 1 base and the J gene end by 5 bases; junction bases not matched to a gene: 6. CDR3 region: CATSDLAGGVNNEQFF. The CDR3 nucleotides are TGTGCCACCAGTGATTTAGCAGGGGGCGTTAACAATGAGCAGTTCTTC.

This sequence joins TRBV12-3 or TRBV12-4 and TRBJ2-2; TRBD1 matches at 10 bases. The CDR3 is 15 residues long. The V and J ends lost 10 bases and 4 bases, in that order; junction bases with no gene match: 9. The CDR3 region has the DNA TGTGCCATTGAAAAAGGACAGGGGGGCACCGGGGAGCTGTTTTTT. Protein: CAIEKGQGGTGELFF.

This clonotype was seen only a few times. Here the CDR3 reads CASSAGPSTYEQYF. The CDR3 DNA follows: TGTGCCAGCAGTGCCGGACCGTCGACCTACGAGCAGTACTTC. The rearrangement uses TRBV6-1 and TRBJ2-7; D is unclear. The CDR3 has 14 amino acids. Trimming took off 4 bases at V and 2 bases at J, with 12 bases between the two ends. Germline-derived CDR1 and CDR2 are MNHNS and SASEGT.

This chain uses TRBV12-3 or TRBV12-4 with TRBJ2-5; D is unresolved. This CDR3 contains 12 residues. Trimming removed 6 bases at V and 5 bases at J, with 10 bases between. The CDR3 DNA is TGTGCCAGCAGGCCGGAGTTGGAGACCCAGTACTTC. Encoded protein: CASRPELETQYF.

This chain connects TRBV5-1 to TRBJ2-7; D is possibly TRBD1 or TRBD2 (5 bases each). The CDR3 extends over 15 amino acids. Germline loops: CDR1 SGHRS, CDR2 YFSETQ. V lost 0 bases to trimming and J lost 3 bases, with 13 bases between them. The CDR3 here is CASSLGGHGVYEQYF. The CDR3 coding sequence is TGCGCCAGCAGCTTGGGAGGACACGGGGTCTACGAGCAGTACTTC.

This clonotype was found many times. The chain links TRBV4-3 to TRBJ1-5, with a possible D match to TRBD1 (5 bases). This CDR3 contains 15 residues. CDR1 LGHNA and CDR2 YSLEER come from the germline V gene. Deletions cut 0 bases from V and 6 bases from J, with 12 bases between. The CDR3 coding sequence is TGCGCCAGCAGCCAAGATTGGCAGGGAGGTCAGCCCCAGCATTTT. This gives the protein CASSQDWQGGQPQHF.

This clonotype was detected only a few times. The chain employs TRBV6-2 or TRBV6-3 and TRBJ1-2; 8 bases fit TRBD1. V shed 4 bases, J shed 4 bases, and the junction held 11 bases outside the gene matches. Germline-derived CDR1 and CDR2 are MNHEY and SVGEGT. The CDR3 consists of 16 residues. The DNA of the CDR3 is TGTGCCAGCAGTTCTCTGACCGGGACAGGAGGCTATGGCTACACCTTC. Its translation is CASSSLTGTGGYGYTF.

This clonotype was counted between two and nine times. This rearrangement joins TRBV18 to TRBJ1-5, with TRBD1 identical over 7 bases. With 2 bases clipped from V and 3 bases from J, the junction kept 7 bases outside the gene matches. The CDR3 runs 16 residues. CDR1 and CDR2 (germline): KGHSH, LQKENI. CDR3 sequence: CASSPKTGTFNQPQHF. In nucleotides, the CDR3 is TGTGCCAGCTCACCAAAGACAGGGACTTTCAATCAGCCCCAGCATTTT.

This clonotype was counted only a few times. The genes are TRBV3-1 and TRBJ2-7; D remains unclear. The germline V and J ends were trimmed by 5 bases and 1 base, with 15 bases remaining between them. The CDR3 has 15 amino acids. Germline V lookup: CDR1 LGHDT, CDR2 YNNKEL (reference sequence). CDR3 region: CASSGYIPGSYEQYF. The CDR3 coding sequence is TGTGCCAGCAGCGGGTACATCCCTGGGTCCTACGAGCAGTACTTC.

The rearrangement uses TRBV6-1 and TRBJ2-1; 7 bases align to TRBD2. This CDR3 comprises 16 residues. CDR1 and CDR2 (germline): MNHNS, SASEGT. V lost 4 bases and J lost 4; bases outside the gene matches: 10. The CDR3 spells CASSGGGPAGYNEQFF. The CDR3, as DNA: TGTGCCAGCAGTGGGGGGGGACCAGCTGGGTACAATGAGCAGTTCTTC.

The chain combines TRBV6-6 with TRBJ2-7; 7 nucleotides match TRBD2. The CDR3 runs to 14 residues. The germline gives CDR1 MNHNY, CDR2 SVGAGI (reference sequence). The V gene end was trimmed by 0 bases and the J gene end by 6 bases; junction bases not matched to a gene: 5. The CDR3, as DNA: TGTGCCAGCAGTTACTCTATGGGGGGGGGCGAGCAGTACTTC. This encodes CASSYSMGGGEQYF.

The gene calls are TRBV7-2 and TRBJ1-2, with D tentatively TRBD1 (5 bases). There are 13 residues in the CDR3. CDR1 is SGHTA, CDR2 FQGNSA, per germline. Trimming removed 5 bases from V and 7 bases from J, with 14 bases in between. DNA of the CDR3: TGTGCCAGCAGCCTCGCCAGGGCTGGTGGCTACACCTTC. It is translated as CASSLARAGGYTF.

The V call is TRBV20-1, the J call TRBJ2-4, with a weak D call TRBD1 (6 bases). The CDR3 spans 14 residues. Per germline, CDR1 DFQATT and CDR2 SNEGSKA (reference sequence). The V and J ends lost 6 bases and 6 bases respectively, with 18 bases between them. CDR3 amino acids: CSARRQAEGNIQYF. The CDR3 coding sequence is TGCAGTGCAAGAAGACAGGCCGAGGGAAACATTCAGTACTTC.

This chain joins TRBV7-9 and TRBJ2-3; 7 bases map to TRBD2. Germline V lookup: CDR1 SEHNR, CDR2 FQNEAQ (reference sequence). The V segment lost 1 base and the J segment 3 bases; nucleotides outside the gene matches: 7. This CDR3 region has 16 residues. The CDR3 nucleotides are TGTGCCAGCAGCTTAGTGGGCCTAGCGGAGACAGATACGCAGTATTTT. Translation gives CASSLVGLAETDTQYF.

Many counts were recorded for this clonotype. V gene TRBV19 combines with J gene TRBJ1-5; 9 nucleotides line up with TRBD1. This CDR3 contains 18 residues. The V gene's germline CDR1 is LNHDA and CDR2 SQIVND (reference sequence). The ends lost 4 bases at V and 3 bases at J; junction bases unmatched: 13. CDR3 in DNA: TGTGCCAGTAGTACACGGACAGGGGAGGTTGGGCTCAATCAGCCCCAGCATTTT. Its translation: CASSTRTGEVGLNQPQHF. The full variable domain, rest sourced from reference TRBV19 and TRBJ1-5, is DGGITQSPKYLFRKEGQNVTLSCEQNLNHDAMYWYRQDPGQGLRLIYYSQIVNDFQKGDIAEGYSVSREKKESFPLTVTSAQKNPTAFYLCASSTRTGEVGLNQPQHFGDGTRLSIL.

This clonotype has only a few counts. The rearrangement links TRBV12-3 or TRBV12-4 to TRBJ2-2; either TRBD1 or TRBD2 may fit D (5 bases each). V lost 5 bases and J lost 4, with 17 bases in between. This CDR3 has 16 residues. The CDR3 coding sequence is TGTGCCAGCAGTCCGAGGGACCGCGAAGGCACCGGGGAGCTGTTTTTT. It codes for CASSPRDREGTGELFF.

The rearrangement joins TRBV7-8 to TRBJ1-2; tentative D call: TRBD1 (5 bases). V lost 5 bases to trimming and J lost 4 bases, with 17 bases between them. The CDR3 runs 15 residues. The germline gives CDR1 SGHVS, CDR2 FQNEAQ. The CDR3 nucleotides read TGTGCCAGCAGCACCGGGGGAGGGTTCCTCTATGGCTACACCTTC. It is translated as CASSTGGGFLYGYTF.

The CDR3 region is CASSVRGGANTGELFF. As DNA, the CDR3 is TGTGCCAGCAGCGTTCGGGGCGGCGCGAACACCGGGGAGCTGTTTTTT. The gene calls are TRBV9 and TRBJ2-2; tentatively, D is TRBD1 or TRBD2 (5 bases each). The CDR3 length is 16 residues. The V end lost 2 bases, the J end lost 0 bases, and 11 bases lay between the germline ends. Per germline, CDR1 SGDLS and CDR2 YYNGEE.

In its sample, this clonotype was seen a few times. The gene calls are TRBV2 and TRBJ1-1; D is undetermined. Germline V gene data show CDR1 as SNHLY and CDR2 as FYNNEI. Trimming removed 3 bases at V and 6 bases at J, with 17 bases between. There are 15 residues in the CDR3. Here the CDR3 DNA reads TGTGCCAGCAGTGAGGTCCGCATAGAGGCTGCTGAAGCTTTCTTT. This sequence encodes CASSEVRIEAAEAFF. The whole variable domain, remainder taken from reference TRBV2 and TRBJ1-1, is EPEVTQTPSHQVTQMGQEVILRCVPISNHLYFYWYRQILGQKVEFLVSFYNNEISEKSEIFDDQFSVERPDGSNFTLKIRSTKLEDSAMYFCASSEVRIEAAEAFFGQGTRLTVV.

V usage is TRBV12-3 or TRBV12-4 and J usage is TRBJ2-1; no clear D. The V end was cut by 5 bases, the J end by 4 bases, with 9 bases between. The CDR3 covers 13 residues. The CDR3 DNA reads TGTGCCAGCAGTCCCCATCGATACAATGAGCAGTTCTTC. The encoded protein is CASSPHRYNEQFF.

V gene TRBV12-3 or TRBV12-4 combines with J gene TRBJ2-7; 10 nucleotides match TRBD2. The CDR3 is 16 residues long. V lost 1 base, J lost 7 bases, and 10 bases stayed unmatched. CDR3 DNA sequence: TGTGCCAGCAGTTTAGAACTGGCTAGCGGGAGTGAGGAGCAGTACTTC. It codes for CASSLELASGSEEQYF.

There are a few counts of this clonotype. This sequence joins TRBV7-9 and TRBJ2-1; D is perhaps TRBD1 or TRBD2 (5 bases each). CDR1 SEHNR and CDR2 FQNEAQ come from the germline V gene (reference sequence). The CDR3 contains 17 residues. Trimming pared 4 bases from V and 4 bases from J, leaving 20 bases between. CDR3 DNA: TGTGCCAGCAGCTACACGGGTCTGGTCGGGGCGTACAATGAGCAGTTCTTC. This sequence encodes CASSYTGLVGAYNEQFF.

This clonotype was seen at least ten times. The rearrangement joins TRBV7-9 to TRBJ2-3, with 9 positions matching TRBD2. From germline, CDR1 is SEHNR and CDR2 FQNEAQ (reference sequence). V shed 3 bases and J 1 base; nucleotides not matched to a gene: 11. CDR3 length equals 18 residues. The CDR3 DNA reads as TGTGCCAGCAGCTTTATCGGTAGCGGGAGTAACCGCACAGATACGCAGTATTTT. Its protein product is CASSFIGSGSNRTDTQYF.

The sample holds a few counts of this clonotype. The chain joins TRBV27 to TRBJ2-1; TRBD1 matches 8 bases. V trimming: 3 bases; J trimming: 8 bases; junction bases outside the gene matches: 6. This CDR3 spans 14 amino acids. Germline CDR1 and CDR2: MNHEY and SMNVEV (reference sequence). CDR3 in DNA: TGTGCCAGCAGTTTCGTCAGGGGGCGTGATGAGCAGTTCTTC. Protein: CASSFVRGRDEQFF.

This chain joins TRBV6-6 and TRBJ2-1; TRBD2 is a possible D gene (6 bases). The CDR3 has 13 amino acids. The V gene's germline CDR1 is MNHNY and CDR2 SVGAGI (reference sequence). Between the trimmed V and J ends, which lost 6 bases and 6 bases, there was a span of 12 bases. This CDR3 reads CASRESSGNEQFF. CDR3 DNA sequence: TGTGCCAGCAGAGAGAGTAGCGGCAATGAGCAGTTCTTC.